The TCR beta chain described here comes from a study of blood T cell repertoires in COVID-19. Across the study: Both acute and convalescent COVID-19 samples were obtained from the United States, Italy and Spain. The cDNA or gDNA used as material had been derived from T cells, B-cell-depleted T cells, or PBMCs.

Only one count was recorded for this clone. The authors' processing: It was from reference gene primer amplification that nucleated cell counts were estimated. Measured with immunoSEQ multiplex PCR; TCRdb has only the in-frame clones, and not every one. Clone size and V and J calls were adopted from that table, with D and trimming inferred from the DNA. The data contain roughly 62,000 clones, around 90% of them seen just once; the ten biggest clones take up 1%. The sequence was collected from a man between 65 and 85 years old with acute or convalescent COVID-19. The sequencing input was peripheral blood.

The CDR3 coding sequence is TGTGCCAGCAGTGAACCCCACAGGGATGAAAAACTGTTTTTT. This sequence encodes CASSEPHRDEKLFF. This chain joins TRBV6-1 and TRBJ1-4; D is perhaps TRBD1 (6 bases). The CDR3 consists of 14 residues. Germline V lookup: CDR1 MNHNS, CDR2 SASEGT. V gave up 2 bases and J gave up 6 bases, with 10 bases separating them.